This T cell receptor (beta chain) was recovered during a study of T cell repertoires in ileal Crohn's disease. Study summary: At postoperative colonoscopy, neoterminal ileum biopsies were taken as M6.

Trimming took off 6 bases at V and 0 bases at J, with 8 bases between the two ends. The CDR3 loop spans 13 amino acids. Germline values: CDR1 ENHRY, CDR2 SYGVKD. Of note for this clone: As yet, its antigen is unknown.

The sample's time point: neoterminal ileum biopsy at postoperative endoscopy, about 6 months after surgery. Study-wide results and limits: Compared with non-smokers, active smokers at surgery showed more clonal expansions.

Libraries were prepared by immunoSEQ multiplex PCR; TCRdb keeps only in-frame clonotypes and omits some of them. The sample has some 12,000 clones; around 72% are singletons. The chain recombines TRBV10-3 with TRBJ1-2; D perhaps matches TRBD1 (5 bases). This clonotype was sampled from an adult with Crohn's disease. The specimen was ileal tissue. The CDR3 loop is CAIRGGANYGYTF. The DNA of the CDR3 is TGTGCCATCAGGGGGGGAGCTAACTATGGCTACACCTTC.